Listed below are T cell receptor beta chains from one sample, sequenced in a study of cytomegalovirus exposure and HLA in healthy donors. The table came from immunoSEQ multiplex PCR; TCRdb's copy has only in-frame clones and leaves some out. The data show 150,000 to 200,000 clones, around three quarters seen once. The sample taken for sequencing was PBMCs. Receptors were obtained from a woman in her twenties or thirties in good health and CMV-seronegative. The CDR3 runs from the conserved cysteine through the conserved F or W. D genes are given only for firm matches. Expanded clones are given a class, and other clones once, few, many or no size at all.

CDR3aa | CDR3nt | v_gene | d_gene | abundance | j_gene
CASSPAGSWPDTQYF | TGTGCCAGCAGCCCAGCGGGGTCTTGGCCAGATACGCAGTATTTT | TRBV11-2 | TRBD2 | NA | TRBJ2-3
CASGLVILQVYEQYF | TGTGCTAGTGGTTTGGTTATCCTACAGGTCTACGAGCAGTACTTC | TRBV12-5 | NA | NA | TRBJ2-7
CASSLWGQGNYGYTF | TGTGCCAGTAGCCTGTGGGGACAGGGTAACTATGGCTACACCTTC | TRBV19 | TRBD1 | NA | TRBJ1-2
CAWSVLVTDTQYF | TGTGCCTGGAGTGTACTGGTGACAGATACGCAGTATTTT | TRBV30 | NA | NA | TRBJ2-3
CASSETGTAYEQYF | TGTGCCAGCAGCGAAACCGGGACAGCGTACGAGCAGTACTTC | TRBV7-8 | TRBD1 | NA | TRBJ2-7
CASSLVASGEQYF | TGTGCCAGCAGCTTGGTGGCGTCGGGCGAGCAGTACTTC | TRBV5-6 | NA | NA | TRBJ2-7
CASSLGGTDLTGELFF | TGTGCTAGCAGCTTAGGAGGGACAGATCTCACCGGGGAGCTGTTTTTT | TRBV7-7 | NA | NA | TRBJ2-2
CASSPISDRSGNTIYF | TGTGCCAGCTCACCAATTTCAGATCGCTCTGGAAACACCATATATTTT | TRBV18 | NA | NA | TRBJ1-3
CASSLEHLFDEQYF | TGCGCCAGCAGCTTAGAACACCTTTTCGACGAGCAGTACTTC | TRBV5-1 | NA | few | TRBJ2-7
CASSGTGRTDTQYF | TGTGCCAGCAGTGGGACAGGGCGCACAGATACGCAGTATTTT | TRBV7-2 | TRBD1 | NA | TRBJ2-3
CASSLGTGTEQFF | TGCGCCAGCAGCCTAGGGACAGGGACGGAGCAGTTCTTC | TRBV4-1 | TRBD1 | NA | TRBJ2-1
CASSLAGGRGYQPQHF | TGTGCCAGCAGCTTAGCGGGGGGACGGGGCTATCAGCCCCAGCATTTT | TRBV7-8 | NA | NA | TRBJ1-5
CASTLGTSGTDEQFF | TGTGCCAGCACCCTAGGGACTAGCGGGACCGATGAGCAGTTCTTC | TRBV2 | TRBD2 | NA | TRBJ2-1
CASSPWTSGGVNEQFF | TGTGCCAGCAGCCCCTGGACTAGCGGGGGGGTCAATGAGCAGTTCTTC | TRBV7-8 | TRBD2 | NA | TRBJ2-1